The 18 T cell receptor beta chains reported below all come from one sample, sequenced in a study of post-analysis software for immune sequencing data. TCR beta libraries were prepared from cDNA with unique molecular identifiers. TCRdb reanalysed the PCR reads using MiXCR and keeps one entry per CDR3 protein. The data hold 700,000 to 800,000 distinct CDR3 sequences, with 30% observed a single time. Whole-study findings and limits: There were four or five TRBV segments more frequent in patients than controls, and TRBV5-6, TRBV5-1 and TRBV20-1 were among them.

Their antigens are not known. Material for sequencing was blood. The receptor set was obtained from a girl under 18 with multiple sclerosis.

This clonotype was seen more than once but under ten times. This rearrangement joins TRBV7-9 to TRBJ2-3; D remains unclear. The CDR3 totals 12 residues. V lost 5 bases and J 10 bases, leaving 13 bases between the germline ends. Germline CDR1 is SEHNR and CDR2 is FQNEAQ (reference sequence). In nucleotides, the CDR3 is TGTGCCAGCAGCCCTGACCCCTACGCGCAGTATTTT. Translation gives CASSPDPYAQYF. The whole variable domain, remainder taken from reference TRBV7-9 and TRBJ2-3, is DTGVSQNPRHKITKRGQNVTFRCDPISEHNRLYWYRQTLGQGPEFLTYFQNEAQLEKSRLLSDRFSAERPKGSFSTLEIQRTEQGDSAMYLCASSPDPYAQYFGPGTRLTVL.

This clonotype has just a few counts. The chain joins TRBV20-1 to TRBJ2-1; no clear D gene. Trimming took 6 bases from V and 6 from J, leaving 18 bases between them. Germline V CDR1 and CDR2: DFQATT, SNEGSKA (reference sequence). The CDR3 consists of 14 residues. This chain's CDR3 is CSAPTGKWGNEQFF. CDR3 sequence (DNA): TGCAGTGCCCCGACTGGGAAATGGGGCAATGAGCAGTTCTTC.

The rearrangement links TRBV20-1 to TRBJ1-5; possibly TRBD1 for D (6 bases). The CDR3 loop spans 15 amino acids. V was shortened by 0 bases and J by 7 bases, with 16 bases between the two germline ends. Germline assignment: CDR1 DFQATT and CDR2 SNEGSKA (reference sequence). The CDR3 spells CSARDQGRGSQPQHF. The CDR3 nucleotides are TGCAGTGCTAGAGATCAGGGCAGGGGTAGCCAGCCCCAGCATTTT.

V and J are TRBV5-1 and TRBJ1-6; no clear D. The CDR3 is 13 residues long. Between the trimmed V and J ends, which lost 0 bases and 12 bases, there was a span of 10 bases. Germline lookup yields CDR1 SGHRS and CDR2 YFSETQ. CDR3 region: CASSLDRVRPLHF. The DNA for the CDR3 is TGCGCCAGCAGCTTGGATCGGGTAAGACCCCTCCACTTT.

This clonotype was seen a few times. The V gene is TRBV7-2, the J gene TRBJ1-2, with D uncertain. V dropped 3 bases and J dropped 4 bases, with 15 bases sitting between them. Germline V gene lookup returns CDR1 SGHTA and CDR2 FQGNSA. The CDR3 has 15 amino acids. The CDR3 region is CASSFQSKAAYGYTF. The CDR3, as DNA: TGTGCCAGCAGCTTCCAATCGAAGGCAGCCTATGGCTACACCTTC.

This clonotype came up a few times. The chain recombines TRBV11-2 with TRBJ2-3; no firm D call. The CDR3 totals 14 residues. V gave up 0 bases and J gave up 6 bases, with 10 bases separating them. Germline CDR1 is SGHAT and CDR2 is FQNNGV. The CDR3 DNA follows: TGTGCCAGCAGCTTAGATCGGGTCGAGGATACGCAGTATTTT. Translated, it gives CASSLDRVEDTQYF.

This clonotype was counted between two and nine times. The genes are TRBV7-2 and TRBJ1-2; D gene uncertain. The CDR3 runs 15 residues. Trimming pared 4 bases from V and 7 bases from J, leaving 19 bases between. CDR1 is SGHTA, CDR2 FQGNSA, per germline. The DNA for the CDR3 is TGTGCCAGCAGCTCCGCAGGAGGAGTAGTGCGTGGCTACACCTTC. Protein sequence: CASSSAGGVVRGYTF.

The chain combines TRBV5-1 with TRBJ2-6; the D gene is possibly TRBD1 (5 bases). Germline V gives CDR1 SGHRS, CDR2 YFSETQ. The CDR3 is 16 residues long. V lost 7 bases and J 2 bases, leaving 16 bases between the germline ends. Written as DNA, the CDR3 is TGCGCCAGCTGCAAAGGTCAGGGCACTGGGGCCAACGTCCTGACTTTC. This translates into CASCKGQGTGANVLTF.

Of note for this clonotype: Here the CDR3 omits its conserved ending phenylalanine or tryptophan, so a read error is the likely source. The chain links TRBV7-9 to TRBJ2-1, with D possibly being TRBD1 or TRBD2 (5 bases each). The CDR3 is 14 residues long. With 2 bases removed from V and 5 bases from J, the gap between germline ends came to 10 bases. Germline lookup yields CDR1 SEHNR and CDR2 FQNEAQ (reference sequence). The CDR3 nucleotides are TGTGCCAGCAGCTTACAGGGACCGCACAATGAGCAGTTCTAC. This codes for CASSLQGPHNEQFY.

This clonotype showed up just a few times. The chain combines TRBV5-1 with TRBJ1-2; maybe TRBD1 (5 bases). V was cut by 5 bases and J by 5 bases, with 16 bases left in between. This CDR3 spans 14 amino acids. Per the germline V gene, CDR1 is SGHRS and CDR2 is YFSETQ. CDR3 sequence (DNA): TGCGCCAGCAGGGTAGGGACGGCCATATATGGCTACACCTTC. Its protein product is CASRVGTAIYGYTF.

The sample holds many counts of this clonotype. The chain joins TRBV7-2 to TRBJ2-7; D gene unclear. The CDR3 runs 14 residues. Germline lookup yields CDR1 SGHTA and CDR2 FQGNSA. V was clipped by 1 base and J by 2 bases, with 9 bases between them. The CDR3 DNA reads TGTGCCAGCAGCTTAGGGGTTTTCCCCTACGAGCAGTACTTC. Translated, it gives CASSLGVFPYEQYF.

This clonotype was counted only a few times. This chain joins TRBV15 and TRBJ2-3, with D perhaps matching TRBD1 (6 bases). Trimming took off 3 bases at V and 3 bases at J, with 13 bases between the two ends. Germline loops: CDR1 LNHNV, CDR2 YYDKDF (reference sequence). The CDR3 covers 15 residues. The CDR3 DNA is TGTGCCACCAGCAGGAGGTCAGGGGAAACAGATACGCAGTATTTT. Translation: CATSRRSGETDTQYF.

The sample holds one count of this clonotype. The V call is TRBV12-3 or TRBV12-4, the J call TRBJ1-3; a possible D gene is TRBD1 (5 bases). V was cut by 3 bases and J by 0 bases, with 15 bases left in between. The length of the CDR3 is 17 residues. CDR3 nucleotides: TGTGCCAGCAGTTTCCAACGACAGACGTTCTCTGGAAACACCATATATTTT. As protein: CASSFQRQTFSGNTIYF.

There are a few counts of this clonotype. An end of the junction differs from the germline gene, which may be a read error. V is TRBV25-1 and J is TRBJ2-1; D is ambiguous. CDR1 is MGHDK, CDR2 SYGVNS, per germline. The length of the CDR3 is 14 residues. The CDR3: CASSENGVSNAQFF. The CDR3 DNA reads TGTGCCAGCAGTGAAAATGGGGTATCCAATGCGCAGTTCTTC.

This clonotype turned up a few times. The chain joins TRBV20-1 to TRBJ2-7; 10 nucleotides agree with TRBD1. Germline V lookup: CDR1 DFQATT, CDR2 SNEGSKA (reference sequence). CDR3 length: 14 amino acids. V lost 6 bases to trimming and J lost 3 bases; unmatched junction nucleotides: 8. The CDR3 loop is CSAPGTGVGYEQYF. The CDR3 DNA reads TGCAGTGCGCCTGGGACAGGGGTGGGCTACGAGCAGTACTTC.

The chain uses TRBV7-8 and TRBJ2-7; TRBD2 might be the D (5 bases). Trimming took 3 bases from V and 6 from J, leaving 15 bases between them. Germline V CDR1 and CDR2: SGHVS, FQNEAQ. The CDR3 contains 14 residues. The CDR3 is CASSLQRVPREQYF. Here the CDR3 DNA reads TGTGCCAGCAGCTTGCAGAGGGTCCCTCGCGAGCAGTACTTC.

This clonotype was observed a few times. The genes are TRBV6-2 or TRBV6-3 and TRBJ2-6; tentatively, D is TRBD2 (5 bases). Trimming removed 9 bases at V and 0 bases at J, with 12 bases between. The CDR3 length is 15 residues. CDR1 MNHEY and CDR2 SVGEGT come from the germline V gene. The CDR3 DNA follows: TGTGCCAGTCTGGAGGCAGGCTCTGGGGCCAACGTCCTGACTTTC. Its translation is CASLEAGSGANVLTF.

Comment on this clonotype: One junction end disagrees with the germline gene, perhaps due to a read error. This rearrangement joins TRBV7-9 to TRBJ2-3; D possibly corresponds to TRBD2 (6 bases). Germline-derived CDR1 and CDR2 are SEHNR and FQNEAQ (reference sequence). CDR3 length: 13 residues. The CDR3 region has the DNA TGTGCCTGCAGCTTAGCGGCTTCAGATACGCAGTATTTT. It is translated as CACSLAASDTQYF.